The source of this T cell receptor (beta chain) is a study of T-cell reconstitution after alpha-beta-depleted transplantation in children. Using unique molecular identifiers, the investigators prepared the TCRbeta library. TCRdb called the PCR reads again in MiXCR, with one record for every CDR3 protein. The sample consists of about 270,000 distinct CDR3 sequences, nearly 10% of them appearing once. V lost 3 bases and J lost 1, with 13 bases in between. CDR1 DFQATT and CDR2 SNEGSKA come from the germline V gene (reference sequence). The CDR3 runs 14 residues. The TCR sequence derives from a human donor who donated a stem cell graft to a child with SCID. The material sequenced was PBMCs from the stem cell graft donor, taken from the stem cell graft. J is TRBJ2-7 and V is TRBV20-1; D remains unclear. The CDR3 reads CSARTASRSYEQYF. Written as DNA, the CDR3 is TGCAGTGCTAGGACTGCATCGCGATCCTACGAGCAGTACTTC.